The 5 T cell receptor beta chains in this list originate from one sample, sequenced in a study of regulatory T cells in long-lasting Graves disease. Time point defined: persistent/refractory GD, antithyroid drugs over 5 years with positive TRAb. The TCR library was prepared using RNA isolated from PBMCs. With iRepertoire HTBI primers and Arm-PCR of CDR3 regions, TCR beta libraries were built. MiXCR, run by TCRdb on the multiplex PCR reads, gives a single entry per CDR3 protein. This table has fewer than 400,000 distinct CDR3 sequences, less than 25% appearing once. The input for sequencing was peripheral blood mononuclear cells (PBMCs), taken when the disease was refractory, from a patient treated with antithyroid drugs. All receptors come from a female donor with Graves disease.

This clonotype was recorded many times. V is TRBV7-2 and J is TRBJ2-2, with 7 bases aligning to TRBD1. CDR3 length: 15 amino acids. V shed 4 bases and J 7 bases; nucleotides not matched to a gene: 9. CDR1 and CDR2 from the germline V gene are SGHTA and FQGNSA. This chain's CDR3 is CASSSREGAGGELFF. CDR3 sequence (DNA): TGTGCCAGCAGCTCCCGAGAGGGGGCAGGCGGGGAGCTGTTTTTT.

This clonotype has only a few counts. The rearrangement uses TRBV3-1 and TRBJ1-2; 12 bases map to TRBD1. V shed 0 bases and J 4 bases; nucleotides not matched to a gene: 12. Germline CDR1 LGHDT, CDR2 YNNKEL (reference sequence). The CDR3 is 19 amino acids. This CDR3 reads CASSQDKGTGGARVYGYTF. The DNA of the CDR3 is TGTGCCAGCAGCCAAGATAAAGGGACAGGGGGCGCGAGAGTCTATGGCTACACCTTC.

This clonotype was recorded at least ten times. The chain uses TRBV6-1 and TRBJ2-2, with D tentatively TRBD2 (6 bases). The CDR3 runs to 15 residues. V gave up 9 bases and J gave up 2 bases, with 16 bases separating them. CDR1 MNHNS and CDR2 SASEGT come from the germline V gene. CDR3 DNA sequence: TGTGCCAGTACCTCGGGACTCTCAAACACCGGGGAGCTGTTTTTT. Amino acids: CASTSGLSNTGELFF.

This clonotype was observed many times. The V and J genes are TRBV25-1 and TRBJ2-7; D is uncertain. With 5 bases removed from V and 4 bases from J, the gap between germline ends came to 21 bases. The CDR3 length is 16 residues. CDR1 is MGHDK and CDR2 is SYGVNS in the germline V gene. The CDR3 DNA sequence: TGTGCCAGCAGTCCTTTATCGCGAGGTAATATGTACGAGCAGTACTTC. Its translation: CASSPLSRGNMYEQYF.

At least ten counts were recorded for this clonotype. The chain employs TRBV6-1 and TRBJ1-5; D not certain. The CDR3 runs to 15 residues. Germline CDR1 MNHNS, CDR2 SASEGT. Trimming removed 5 bases at V and 2 bases at J, with 13 bases between. The CDR3 DNA is TGTGCCAGCAGTCAGGCGGGTCCGGGCAATCAGCCCCAGCATTTT. Translated, it gives CASSQAGPGNQPQHF.